Described below is a single T cell receptor (beta chain) sequence and its context. The CDR3 length is 17 residues. Germline assignment: CDR1 MGHRA and CDR2 YSYEKL. V lost 4 bases, J lost 7 bases, and 22 bases lay in between. Extraction and reverse transcription of RNA yielded cDNA as the sequencing template. Sequencing was performed with immunoSEQ multiplex PCR; in TCRdb, only in-frame clones are kept and a portion is missing. The sample shows 30,000 to 35,000 clones, roughly 53% of them seen only once. The record originates from a study of CD8+ T cells in alopecia areata. The chain couples TRBV4-1 to TRBJ2-2; a possible D gene is TRBD2 (6 bases). The sequence derives from a human donor with alopecia areata. Sequences were obtained from NKG2D-high CD8+ T cells sorted from blood. The CDR3 sequence is CASSRKVGLQEGGELFF. CDR3 sequence (DNA): TGCGCCAGCAGCCGTAAGGTCGGCCTCCAGGAGGGCGGGGAGCTGTTTTTT.